The sequence of this T cell receptor beta chain was determined in a study of resident and recirculating memory T cells in vitiligo. There are 17 residues in the CDR3. Trimming shortened V by 5 bases and J by 0 bases, and 17 bases separated the two germline ends. The germline gives CDR1 SEHNR, CDR2 FQNEAQ (reference sequence). Sequencing used immunoSEQ multiplex PCR; TCRdb keeps in-frame clones, though not all of them. This table has about 76,000 clones, 92% appearing once. No patient showed confetti depigmentation, a clinical sign of active disease. The clonotype was recovered from a male donor with vitiligo. The chain joins TRBV7-9 to TRBJ2-4, with D possibly being TRBD2 (6 bases). Sequencing input: blood. This CDR3 is CASSEKGLDGAKNIQYF. In DNA form, the CDR3 reads TGTGCCAGCAGCGAAAAGGGACTGGATGGAGCCAAAAACATTCAGTACTTC. The entire variable domain, with the rest obtained from reference TRBV7-9 and TRBJ2-4, is as follows: DTGVSQNPRHKITKRGQNVTFRCDPISEHNRLYWYRQTLGQGPEFLTYFQNEAQLEKSRLLSDRFSAERPKGSFSTLEIQRTEQGDSAMYLCASSEKGLDGAKNIQYFGAGTRLSVL.